A single sample is the source of the 10 T cell receptor beta chains below, sequenced in a study of blood T cell repertoires in COVID-19. Only in-frame clones appear in the TCRdb table, and some are missing; sequencing was by immunoSEQ multiplex PCR. This table has 95,000 to 150,000 clones, 84% appearing once. The sequenced sample consisted of PBMCs or T cells enriched from blood (not recorded which). All receptors come from a woman aged 30 to 39 who had recovered from COVID-19.

The J gene is TRBJ1-1, the V gene TRBV5-1; no reliable D call. V dropped 4 bases and J dropped 3 bases, with 13 bases sitting between them. Germline loops: CDR1 SGHRS, CDR2 YFSETQ. This CDR3 contains 14 residues. The CDR3 loop reads CASSPYGPDTEAFF. CDR3 nucleotides: TGCGCCAGCAGCCCATACGGTCCCGACACTGAAGCTTTCTTT.

The chain couples TRBV18 to TRBJ2-1, with a weak D call TRBD1 (5 bases). CDR1 is KGHSH, CDR2 LQKENI, per germline. V was cut by 3 bases and J by 2 bases, with 14 bases left in between. The CDR3 is 16 residues long. CDR3: CASSPRLETAYNEQFF. The CDR3 coding sequence is TGTGCCAGCTCACCTCGCCTGGAGACAGCCTACAATGAGCAGTTCTTC.

This clone was picked up one time. This sequence joins TRBV6-2 or TRBV6-3 and TRBJ2-7; tentative D call: TRBD1 (5 bases). Trimming stripped 2 bases from V and 4 bases from J, with 9 bases between. Germline V lookup: CDR1 MNHEY, CDR2 SVGEGT. This CDR3 contains 13 residues. The CDR3: CASSYATGYEQYF. In nucleotides, the CDR3 is TGTGCCAGCAGTTACGCTACAGGTTACGAGCAGTACTTC.

This sequence joins TRBV7-8 and TRBJ2-1; D perhaps matches TRBD2 (5 bases). Deletions cut 4 bases from V and 7 bases from J, with 14 bases between. The CDR3 covers 14 residues. Germline V gene sequence: CDR1 SGHVS, CDR2 FQNEAQ. For the CDR3, the DNA is TGTGCCAGCAGCTCTGCTAGCTGGTTTAATGAGCAGTTCTTC. This gives the protein CASSSASWFNEQFF.

The chain combines TRBV4-1 with TRBJ2-2, with TRBD2 as a possible D gene (6 bases). This CDR3 is 15 amino acids long. Germline V gene sequence: CDR1 MGHRA, CDR2 YSYEKL. The V and J ends lost 4 bases and 1 base respectively, with 10 bases between them. The CDR3 spells CASSPRLENTGELFF. The CDR3 DNA sequence: TGCGCCAGCAGCCCCCGACTAGAGAACACCGGGGAGCTGTTTTTT.

V usage is TRBV12-5 and J usage is TRBJ2-7, with 9 bases that match TRBD1. J gave up 5 bases and V 1 base, and 0 bases lay outside the gene matches. Per the germline V gene, CDR1 is LGHNT and CDR2 is FRNRAP. The CDR3 spans 13 residues. The CDR3 nucleotides are TGTGCTAGTGGTTTGGACAGGGGGCACGAGCAGTACTTC. This encodes CASGLDRGHEQYF.

The J gene is TRBJ2-7, the V gene TRBV4-1, with D possibly matching TRBD2 (6 bases). The germline V and J ends were trimmed by 5 bases and 12 bases, with 17 bases remaining between them. The CDR3 loop spans 12 amino acids. Germline CDR1 reads MGHRA; CDR2 reads YSYEKL. CDR3 bases: TGCGCCAGCAGCGATTCGGCGGGAATTCTGTACTTC. Its translation: CASSDSAGILYF.

The count of this clone is one. The chain joins TRBV5-8 to TRBJ2-7; 15 bases align to TRBD2. Trimming cost V 4 bases and J 6 bases; bases outside gene matches: 5. This CDR3 has 15 amino acids. The germline V gene encodes CDR1 SGHTS and CDR2 YDEGEE. Here the CDR3 DNA reads TGTGCCAGCAGCGCCGGGACTAGCGGGAGGACCGAGCAGTACTTC. It translates to CASSAGTSGRTEQYF.

The rearrangement links TRBV27 to TRBJ2-7, with 9 bases identical to TRBD2. Germline CDR1 MNHEY, CDR2 SMNVEV (reference sequence). This CDR3 is built from 16 residues. J was trimmed by 1 base and V by 5 bases; bases with no gene match: 9. The CDR3 DNA reads TGTGCCAGCAGTGGTTATAGCGGGAGCAAATCCTACGAGCAGTACTTC. Amino acids: CASSGYSGSKSYEQYF.

The chain links TRBV19 to TRBJ1-1, with 7 positions matching TRBD1. CDR3 length: 14 residues. Germline V gene lookup returns CDR1 LNHDA and CDR2 SQIVND (reference sequence). Losses at the gene ends were 5 bases for V and 3 bases for J; bases not matched to a gene: 6. The CDR3 sequence is CASSPQGEDTEAFF. The DNA of the CDR3 is TGTGCCAGTAGTCCCCAGGGGGAGGACACTGAAGCTTTCTTT. The whole variable domain, remainder taken from reference TRBV19 and TRBJ1-1, is DGGITQSPKYLFRKEGQNVTLSCEQNLNHDAMYWYRQDPGQGLRLIYYSQIVNDFQKGDIAEGYSVSREKKESFPLTVTSAQKNPTAFYLCASSPQGEDTEAFFGQGTRLTVV.